The 17 T cell receptor beta chains given below trace back to one sample, sequenced in a study of shared clonotypes between healthy human individuals. Assay used: immunoSEQ multiplex PCR; TCRdb lists only in-frame clones, some missing. The sample holds about 92,000 clones, around 43% seen once. Sequenced: PBMCs. These receptors were taken from a woman aged 40 to 50 in good health. Some clones in this sample may be carry-over from other donors' samples.

In the case of this clone: This may be a read error: a much more frequent sequence differs by one nucleotide. V gene TRBV30 combines with J gene TRBJ2-3, with TRBD2 as a possible D gene (6 bases). CDR1 is GTSNPN, CDR2 SVGIG, per germline (reference sequence). The CDR3 covers 13 residues. CDR3 sequence: CAWSVRETDTRYF. CDR3 nucleotides: TGTGCCTGGAGTGTACGGGAGACAGATACGCGGTATTTT.

This clone was seen a handful of times. This chain uses TRBV30 with TRBJ1-5, with 7 positions matching TRBD1. CDR1 is GTSNPN, CDR2 SVGIG, per germline (reference sequence). This CDR3 contains 13 residues. With V trimmed by 7 bases and J by 6 bases, 9 bases remained unmatched. The DNA for the CDR3 is TGTGCCTTTAACAGGGGACGAGGTCAGCCCCAGCATTTT. Its protein is CAFNRGRGQPQHF.

On this clone itself: Possible read error: a much larger clone is one base away. The sample carries other DNA sequences with the same CDR3. This rearrangement joins TRBV28 to TRBJ1-4, with D hard to call. Germline V gene sequence: CDR1 MDHEN, CDR2 SYDVKM. Trimming pared 6 bases from V and 10 bases from J, leaving 15 bases between. This CDR3 is built from 13 residues. CDR3 in DNA: TGTGCCAGCAGACAATACAGTGGAATAAAACTGTTTTTT. Its translation is CASRQYSGIKLFF.

V is TRBV19 and J is TRBJ1-5, with D perhaps matching TRBD1 (6 bases). V gave up 5 bases and J gave up 2 bases, with 7 bases separating them. The CDR3 extends over 13 amino acids. Per germline, CDR1 LNHDA and CDR2 SQIVND (reference sequence). CDR3 protein: CASSGGGNQPQHF. CDR3 in DNA: TGTGCCAGTAGTGGGGGCGGCAATCAGCCCCAGCATTTT.

The chain joins TRBV4-3 to TRBJ2-1; 13 bases map to TRBD2. This CDR3 is built from 16 residues. Losses at the gene ends were 2 bases for V and 16 bases for J; bases not matched to a gene: 14. Germline V gene lookup returns CDR1 LGHNA and CDR2 YSLEER. Written as DNA, the CDR3 is TGCGCCAGCAGCCAACAACTAGCGGGAGGGGGTTCGCACCTCTTCTTC. Translation: CASSQQLAGGGSHLFF.

In its sample, this clone was seen many times. A junction boundary mismatches the germline segment, possibly from a read error. The chain recombines TRBV29-1 with TRBJ2-7; tentative D call: TRBD2 (6 bases). The germline V gene has CDR1 SQVTM and CDR2 ANQGSEA. The CDR3 has 12 amino acids. The CDR3 is CSAGDGGYEQYF. In DNA form, the CDR3 reads TGCAGCGCGGGGGACGGGGGATACGAACAGTACTTC.

The V and J genes are TRBV4-3 and TRBJ2-3; D is unresolved. Germline V gene lookup returns CDR1 LGHNA and CDR2 YSLEER. Between the trimmed V and J ends, which lost 1 base and 6 bases, there was a span of 8 bases. CDR3 length: 13 amino acids. CDR3 sequence reads: CASSQVLLDTQYF. CDR3 nucleotide sequence: TGCGCCAGCAGCCAAGTTCTTCTGGATACGCAGTATTTT.

This sequence joins TRBV30 and TRBJ1-5; TRBD1 matches at 7 bases. The CDR3 is 13 amino acids. The J segment lost 9 bases and the V segment lost 0 bases, leaving 5 bases of the junction unmatched. Germline values: CDR1 GTSNPN, CDR2 SVGIG (reference sequence). In nucleotides, the CDR3 is TGTGCCTGGAGTGTAGGGGGCTTTCGGCCCCAGCATTTT. Amino acid sequence: CAWSVGGFRPQHF.

To note about this clone: One base separates it from a far larger clone, so it is likely a read error. This rearrangement joins TRBV9 to TRBJ2-1, with D perhaps TRBD2 (5 bases). Germline V CDR1 and CDR2: SGDLS, YYNGEE. The CDR3 is 14 amino acids. This CDR3 is CASSVAEGKAEQLF. CDR3 coding DNA: TGTGCCAGCAGCGTAGCCGAGGGTAAGGCAGAGCAGCTCTTC. Full variable domain (outside the CDR3, taken from reference TRBV9 and TRBJ2-1): DSGVTQTPKHLITATGQRVTLRCSPRSGDLSVYWYQQSLDQGLQFLIQYYNGEERAKGNILERFSAQQFPDLHSELNLSSLELGDSALYFCASSVAEGKAEQLFGPGTRLTVL.

This chain joins TRBV9 and TRBJ2-3; D not resolved. CDR1 and CDR2 from the germline V gene are SGDLS and YYNGEE. The CDR3 length is 14 residues. V was pared by 2 bases and J by 0 bases, with 7 bases between. The CDR3 DNA reads as TGTGCCAGCAGCGTGAGCGTTAGCACAGATACGCAGTATTTT. Its protein is CASSVSVSTDTQYF. The full variable domain, completed using reference TRBV9 and TRBJ2-3, is DSGVTQTPKHLITATGQRVTLRCSPRSGDLSVYWYQQSLDQGLQFLIQYYNGEERAKGNILERFSAQQFPDLHSELNLSSLELGDSALYFCASSVSVSTDTQYFGPGTRLTVL.

The chain carries TRBV7-9 and TRBJ2-7; 8 bases are shared with TRBD2. The germline V gene encodes CDR1 SEHNR and CDR2 FQNEAQ (reference sequence). J was trimmed by 2 bases and V by 1 base; bases with no gene match: 7. The CDR3 spans 16 residues. This CDR3 is CASSLDFGRVPYEQYF. Written as DNA, the CDR3 is TGTGCCAGCAGCTTAGATTTCGGGAGGGTACCCTACGAGCAGTACTTC.

This clone was counted many times. The chain links TRBV5-4 to TRBJ2-7, with D maybe TRBD2 (6 bases). V was trimmed by 4 bases and J by 5 bases, leaving 19 bases between them. CDR1 and CDR2 from the germline V gene are SGHNT and YYREEE (reference sequence). The CDR3 has 15 residues. CDR3: CASSRGGVAGDEQYF. The CDR3 DNA sequence: TGTGCCAGCAGCCGTGGAGGGGTAGCCGGGGACGAGCAGTACTTC.

This clone has just a few counts. The rearrangement joins TRBV10-2 to TRBJ2-1; D unclear. The germline V gene has CDR1 WSHSY and CDR2 SAAADI. Trimming cost V 2 bases and J 5 bases, with 7 bases left between them. This CDR3 spans 13 amino acids. The CDR3 here is CASSEARNNEQFF. In DNA, the CDR3 is TGCGCCAGCAGTGAGGCTAGAAACAATGAGCAGTTCTTC.

This clone has only a few counts. The genes are TRBV5-4 and TRBJ2-7; 7 bases align to TRBD2. With V trimmed by 0 bases and J by 4 bases, 10 bases remained unmatched. The CDR3 loop spans 16 amino acids. Germline CDR1 and CDR2: SGHNT and YYREEE (reference sequence). The chain's CDR3 is CASSLGAGVSLYEQYF. CDR3 nucleotides: TGTGCCAGCAGCTTGGGGGCGGGAGTGAGTTTGTACGAGCAGTACTTC.

This clone was seen many times. The chain recombines TRBV4-3 with TRBJ1-3; D is unclear. Germline loops: CDR1 LGHNA, CDR2 YSLEER. The CDR3 is 15 amino acids. V was trimmed by 0 bases and J by 0 bases, leaving 6 bases between them. The CDR3 reads CASSQDAVSGNTIYF. The CDR3 bases are TGCGCCAGCAGCCAAGATGCCGTCTCTGGAAACACCATATATTTT.

The rearrangement joins TRBV5-1 to TRBJ2-2; 8 nucleotides agree with TRBD2. The CDR3 totals 16 residues. V lost 0 bases, J lost 5 bases, and 6 bases stayed unmatched. The germline V gene has CDR1 SGHRS and CDR2 YFSETQ. The CDR3: CASSLGPGGITGELFF. CDR3 nucleotides: TGCGCCAGCAGCTTGGGCCCGGGAGGGATTACCGGGGAGCTGTTTTTT.

This clone was counted between two and nine times. The chain links TRBV6-4 to TRBJ2-3, with D unclear. Germline V CDR1 and CDR2: MRHNA, SNTAGT. V lost 5 bases and J 0 bases, leaving 6 bases between the germline ends. There are 13 residues in the CDR3. CDR3 sequence (DNA): TGTGCCAGCAGTCGTTCTAGCACAGATACGCAGTATTTT. Protein product: CASSRSSTDTQYF.